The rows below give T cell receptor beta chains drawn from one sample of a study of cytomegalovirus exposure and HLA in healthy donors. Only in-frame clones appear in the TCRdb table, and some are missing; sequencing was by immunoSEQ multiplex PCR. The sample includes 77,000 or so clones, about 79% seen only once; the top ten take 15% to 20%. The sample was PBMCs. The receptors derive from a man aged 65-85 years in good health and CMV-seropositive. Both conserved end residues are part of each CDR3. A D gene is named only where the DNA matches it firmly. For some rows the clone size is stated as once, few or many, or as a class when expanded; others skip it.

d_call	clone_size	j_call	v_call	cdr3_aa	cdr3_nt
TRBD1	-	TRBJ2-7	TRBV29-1	CSVGWQGVKGASYEQYF	TGCAGCGTTGGATGGCAGGGTGTTAAGGGGGCTTCCTACGAGCAGTACTTC
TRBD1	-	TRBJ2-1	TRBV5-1	CASSLDHGTGWNEQFF	TGCGCCAGCAGCTTGGACCACGGGACAGGGTGGAATGAGCAGTTCTTC
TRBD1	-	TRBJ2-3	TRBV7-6	CASSLGATGADTQYF	TGTGCCAGCAGCTTAGGGGCGACAGGGGCAGATACGCAGTATTTT
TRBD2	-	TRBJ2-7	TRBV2	CASSDFGTAGVYEQYF	TGTGCCAGCAGTGACTTCGGCACAGCGGGAGTCTACGAGCAGTACTTC
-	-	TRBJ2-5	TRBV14	CASSQVGEGTQYF	TGTGCCAGCAGCCAAGTGGGCGAGGGGACCCAGTACTTC
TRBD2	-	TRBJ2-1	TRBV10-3	CAIREDTSGQTNEQFF	TGTGCCATCAGGGAGGACACTAGCGGGCAGACCAATGAGCAGTTCTTC
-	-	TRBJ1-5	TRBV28	CASSPRDIRYQPQHF	TGTGCCAGCAGTCCCCGGGACATTCGGTATCAGCCCCAGCATTTT
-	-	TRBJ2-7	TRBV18	CASSPPGPQEKNEQYF	TGTGCCAGCTCACCACCGGGCCCCCAAGAGAAAAACGAGCAGTACTTC
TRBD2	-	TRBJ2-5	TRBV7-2	CASSHLLAGGPSQETQYF	TGTGCCAGCAGCCACTTATTAGCGGGGGGCCCTTCCCAAGAGACCCAGTACTTC
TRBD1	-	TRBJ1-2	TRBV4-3	CASSQTEAGGNGHTF	TGCGCCAGCAGCCAAACTGAGGCAGGGGGCAATGGTCACACCTTC
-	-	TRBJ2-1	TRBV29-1	CSVEGLSGAGSYNEQFF	TGCAGCGTTGAAGGACTGAGCGGTGCGGGCTCCTACAATGAGCAGTTCTTC
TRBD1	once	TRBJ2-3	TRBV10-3	CAISYVTGGADTQYF	TGTGCCATCAGCTACGTTACAGGGGGCGCAGATACGCAGTATTTT